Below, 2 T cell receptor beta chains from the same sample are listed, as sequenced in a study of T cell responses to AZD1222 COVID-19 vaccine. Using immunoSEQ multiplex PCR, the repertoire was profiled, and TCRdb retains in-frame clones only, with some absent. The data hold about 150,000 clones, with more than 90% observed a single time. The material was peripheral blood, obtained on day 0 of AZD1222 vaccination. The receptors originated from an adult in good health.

The DNA for the CDR3 is TGCAGCGTTGACGTACTAGCGGGCAATGAGCAGTTCTTC. The encoded protein is CSVDVLAGNEQFF. The chain links TRBV29-1 to TRBJ2-1; 9 bases fit TRBD2. The CDR3 runs to 13 residues. CDR1 SQVTM and CDR2 ANQGSEA come from the germline V gene. V shed 3 bases, J shed 6 bases, and the junction held 3 bases outside the gene matches.

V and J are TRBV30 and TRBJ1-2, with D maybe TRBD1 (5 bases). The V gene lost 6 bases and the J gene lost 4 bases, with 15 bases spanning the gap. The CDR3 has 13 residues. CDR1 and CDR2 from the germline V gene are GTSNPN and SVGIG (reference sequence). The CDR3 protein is CACRAGHGYGYTF. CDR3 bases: TGTGCCTGCAGGGCCGGGCATGGCTATGGCTACACCTTC. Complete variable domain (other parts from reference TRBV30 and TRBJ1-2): SQTIHQWPATLVQPVGSPLSLECTVEGTSNPNLYWYRQAAGRGLQLLFYSVGIGQISSEVPQNLSASRPQDRQFILSSKKLLLSDSGFYLCACRAGHGYGYTFGSGTRLTVV.